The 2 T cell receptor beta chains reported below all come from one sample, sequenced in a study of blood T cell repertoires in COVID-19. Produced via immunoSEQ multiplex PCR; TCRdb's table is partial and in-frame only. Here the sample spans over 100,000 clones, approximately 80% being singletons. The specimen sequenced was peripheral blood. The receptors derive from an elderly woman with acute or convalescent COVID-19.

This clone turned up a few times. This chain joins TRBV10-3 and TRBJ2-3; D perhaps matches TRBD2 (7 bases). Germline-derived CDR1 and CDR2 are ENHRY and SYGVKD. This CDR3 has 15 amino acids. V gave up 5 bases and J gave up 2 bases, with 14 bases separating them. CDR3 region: CAISRGRGDTDTQYF. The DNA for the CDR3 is TGTGCCATCAGTAGGGGGAGGGGAGACACAGATACGCAGTATTTT.

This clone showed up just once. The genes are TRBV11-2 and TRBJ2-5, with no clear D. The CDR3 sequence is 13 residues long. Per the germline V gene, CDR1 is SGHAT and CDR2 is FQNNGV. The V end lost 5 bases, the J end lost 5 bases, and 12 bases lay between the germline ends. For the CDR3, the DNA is TGTGCCAGCAGCCCGGCGCAGGCTGAGACCCAGTACTTC. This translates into CASSPAQAETQYF.